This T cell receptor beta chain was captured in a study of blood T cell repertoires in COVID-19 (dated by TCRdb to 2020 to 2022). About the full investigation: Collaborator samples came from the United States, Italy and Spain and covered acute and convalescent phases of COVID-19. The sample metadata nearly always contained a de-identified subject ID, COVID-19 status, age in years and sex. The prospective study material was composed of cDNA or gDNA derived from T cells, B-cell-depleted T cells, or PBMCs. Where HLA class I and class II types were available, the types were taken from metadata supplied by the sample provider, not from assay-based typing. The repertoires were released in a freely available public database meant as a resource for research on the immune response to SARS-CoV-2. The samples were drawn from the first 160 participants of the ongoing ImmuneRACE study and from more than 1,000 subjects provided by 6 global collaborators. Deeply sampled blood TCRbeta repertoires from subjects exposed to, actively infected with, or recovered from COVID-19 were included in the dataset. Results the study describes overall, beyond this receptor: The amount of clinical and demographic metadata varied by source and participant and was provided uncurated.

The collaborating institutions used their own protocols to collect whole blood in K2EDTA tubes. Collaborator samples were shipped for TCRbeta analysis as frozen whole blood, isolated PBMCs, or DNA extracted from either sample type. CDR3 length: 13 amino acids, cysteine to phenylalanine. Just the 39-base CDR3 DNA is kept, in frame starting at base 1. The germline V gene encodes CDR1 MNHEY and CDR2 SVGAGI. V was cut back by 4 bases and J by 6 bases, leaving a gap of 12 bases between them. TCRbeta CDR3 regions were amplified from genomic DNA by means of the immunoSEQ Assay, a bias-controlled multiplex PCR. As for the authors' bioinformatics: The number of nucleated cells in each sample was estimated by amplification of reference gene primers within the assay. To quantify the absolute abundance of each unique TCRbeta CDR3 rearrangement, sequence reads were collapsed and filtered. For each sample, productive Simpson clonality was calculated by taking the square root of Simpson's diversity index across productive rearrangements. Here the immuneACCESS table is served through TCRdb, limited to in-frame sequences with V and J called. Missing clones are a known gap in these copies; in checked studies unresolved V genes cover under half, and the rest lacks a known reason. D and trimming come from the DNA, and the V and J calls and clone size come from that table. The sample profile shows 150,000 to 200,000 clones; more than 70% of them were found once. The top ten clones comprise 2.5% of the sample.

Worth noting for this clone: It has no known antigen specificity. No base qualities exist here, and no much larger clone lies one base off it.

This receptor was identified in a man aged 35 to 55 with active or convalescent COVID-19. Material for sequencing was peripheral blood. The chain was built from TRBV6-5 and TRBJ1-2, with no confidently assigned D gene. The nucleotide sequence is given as TGTGCCAGCAGTTCGGGAGTTATTGATGGCTACACCTTC. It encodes CASSSGVIDGYTF.